This T cell receptor (beta chain) was retrieved from a study of blood T cell repertoires in COVID-19. Study-level background: Acute-phase and convalescent COVID-19 samples originated in the United States, Italy and Spain.

The CDR3 has 15 amino acids. CDR1 MNHEY and CDR2 SVGAGI come from the germline V gene. Deletions cut 0 bases from V and 3 bases from J, with 9 bases between. Patients of the Seattle cohort, enrolled during active infection, were followed longitudinally. Original methodology: Amplification of reference gene primers provided the estimated nucleated cell counts. Sequenced by immunoSEQ multiplex PCR; TCRdb stores in-frame clones only, minus some. That table gives V, J and clone size, and the DNA gave D and trimming. The top ten hold about a sixth of the sample, which has 100,000 to 150,000 clones, roughly four fifths seen once.

This TCR was sampled from a man aged 30 to 45 with COVID-19, enrolled during active disease. J is TRBJ1-5 and V is TRBV6-5, with D tentatively TRBD1 (5 bases). Sequencing was performed on peripheral blood. Here the CDR3 reads CASSYSSGNNQPQHF. DNA of the CDR3: TGTGCCAGCAGTTACTCGTCAGGGAACAATCAGCCCCAGCATTTT.